The rows below give T cell receptor beta chains drawn from one sample of a study of blood T cells in healthy people across ages. TCRdb passed the 5' RACE reads through MiXCR, listing each CDR3 protein once. This table holds some 690,000 distinct CDR3 sequences, 22% found once. Sequenced material: blood. The receptors stem from a man in his 70s in good health. The CDR3 runs from the conserved cysteine through the conserved F or W. D genes are given only for firm matches. Clone sizes are given selectively: once, few, many, or a class where the clone is expanded.

TRBV7-2,TRBD1,few,TRBJ2-1,TGTGCCAGCAGCTTAGCGAAAGTAGGGGGCTTGGGTGAGCAGTTCTTC,CASSLAKVGGLGEQFF
TRBV10-3,.,few,TRBJ2-7,TGTGCCACCTTAGGCGGTGGCAGCTCCTACGAGCAGTACTTC,CATLGGGSSYEQYF
TRBV28,.,.,TRBJ2-7,TGTGTCAGCAGTTTACCTACTAGCCCAATCTCCTACGAGCAGTACTTC,CVSSLPTSPISYEQYF
TRBV9,TRBD2,once,TRBJ2-1,TGTGCCAGCAGCCTCAGGACTAGCGGGGAGCAGTTCTTC,CASSLRTSGEQFF
TRBV25-1,TRBD1,.,TRBJ1-4,TGTGCCAGCAGTGAATATAAGGGGACAGGGGTTGAAAAACTGTTTTTT,CASSEYKGTGVEKLFF
TRBV5-1,TRBD2,.,TRBJ2-1,TGCGCCAGCAGCTTGGCACTAGCGGGGGGGCTCTATGAGCAGTTCTTC,CASSLALAGGLYEQFF
TRBV7-9,.,.,TRBJ2-3,TGTGCCAGCAGCTTTCGGCAGGAGGGAGATACGCAGTATTTT,CASSFRQEGDTQYF
TRBV7-6,TRBD1,.,TRBJ2-7,TGTGCCAGCAGCGCCGGGACAGGGCTGTACGAGCAGTACTTC,CASSAGTGLYEQYF
TRBV20-1,.,few,TRBJ2-7,TGCAGCCCCCGGGTGAGCCTAATTTACGAGCAGTACTTC,CSPRVSLIYEQYF
TRBV18,TRBD1,.,TRBJ1-1,TGTGTCAGCTCACCGGGTCTACAGGGGGCAGATGAAGCTTTCTTT,CVSSPGLQGADEAFF
TRBV7-8,.,.,TRBJ1-4,TGTGCCAGCAGCTTATTGGTCAGCATGAATGAAAAACTGTTTTTT,CASSLLVSMNEKLFF
TRBV5-5,.,few,TRBJ2-1,TGTGCCAGCACCTTACTTTCAGCTAATGAGCAGTTCTTC,CASTLLSANEQFF
TRBV14,TRBD1,.,TRBJ1-6,TGTGCCAGCAGCCACCTCACCGGGACAGATAATTCACCCCTCCACTTT,CASSHLTGTDNSPLHF
TRBV4-1,.,.,TRBJ2-3,TGCGCCAGCAGCCGGGGGACCCCCAGGGATACGCAGTATTTT,CASSRGTPRDTQYF
TRBV12-3/TRBV12-4,TRBD1,.,TRBJ2-5,TGTGCTAGCAGTTTAGCGGACAGGGGGCCTCCACGGTACTTC,CASSLADRGPPRYF
TRBV20-1,TRBD1,few,TRBJ1-5,TGCAGTGCTGTTAGGGGGCTTGGCCATCAGCCCCAGCATTTT,CSAVRGLGHQPQHF
TRBV30,.,.,TRBJ2-1,TGTGCCTGGAGTGTATTCCGTCATCATGAGCAGTTCTTC,CAWSVFRHHEQFF
TRBV20-1,.,.,TRBJ2-1,TGCAGTGCTGGACACTTGAGCTCCTACAATGAGCAGTTCTTC,CSAGHLSSYNEQFF
TRBV7-2,TRBD2,few,TRBJ2-1,TGTGCCAGCAGCGCCGAGGGTAGCGGGAATAATGAGCAGTTCTTC,CASSAEGSGNNEQFF
TRBV7-8,TRBD2,few,TRBJ2-3,TGTGCCAGCAGCTCCCTTCTCGGGCTAGCGGGCACAGATACGCAGTATTTT,CASSSLLGLAGTDTQYF
TRBV5-1,TRBD1,few,TRBJ2-7,TGCGCCAGCAGCCCCAGACAGGGAAGCTCCTACGAGCAGTACTTC,CASSPRQGSSYEQYF
TRBV12-3/TRBV12-4,TRBD2,.,TRBJ2-1,TGTGCCAGCAGCAAGACTAGCGGGAGAAATGAGCAGTTCTTC,CASSKTSGRNEQFF
TRBV28,.,few,TRBJ2-5,TGTGCCAGCAGTTTATCGAGAACCCAGGGGACCCAGTACTTC,CASSLSRTQGTQYF
TRBV7-6,.,.,TRBJ2-3,TGTGCCAGCAGCTTAGATGGCATCACCACAGATACGCAGTATTTT,CASSLDGITTDTQYF
TRBV7-6,.,many,TRBJ2-5,TGTGCCAGCAGCTTAGCGGTACTAGCTTACGAGACCCAGTACTTC,CASSLAVLAYETQYF
TRBV7-9,.,.,TRBJ2-1,TGTGCCAGCAGTGCCTTTAGCGGTGAGCAGTTCTTC,CASSAFSGEQFF
TRBV28,.,few,TRBJ2-1,TGTGCCACGAATCCTTACAATGAGCAGTTCTTC,CATNPYNEQFF
TRBV28,.,few,TRBJ1-1,TGTGCCAGCAGTTTAGCCCATCGAAGGGAAGCTTTCTTT,CASSLAHRREAFF